These T cell receptor beta chains were read from a single sample in a study of blood T cell repertoires in COVID-19. Libraries were prepared by immunoSEQ multiplex PCR; TCRdb keeps only in-frame clonotypes and omits some of them. Here the sample spans roughly 120,000 clones, 78% being singletons. Sequenced material: peripheral blood. The receptors originated from a man aged 65 to 79 with acute or convalescent COVID-19. CDR3s include the opening cysteine and the closing phenylalanine or tryptophan. A D gene is named only where the DNA matches it firmly. Clone size is not always given. Where it is, it says once, few, many or a class for expanded clones.

j_call | d_call | v_call | clone_size | cdr3_nt | cdr3_aa
TRBJ1-3 | . | TRBV13 | . | TGTGCCAGCAGCTTAGTTGGGCAGGGTAGAAACACCATATATTTT | CASSLVGQGRNTIYF
TRBJ1-1 | . | TRBV6-2/TRBV6-3 | . | TGTGCCAGCAGTTACCCCTCCGACAGATTTCGTGATGCCCTGAACACTGAAGCTTTCTTT | CASSYPSDRFRDALNTEAFF
TRBJ2-7 | . | TRBV19 | . | TGTGCCAGTAGTCTGGCCCGCCACTACGAGCAGTACTTC | CASSLARHYEQYF
TRBJ1-5 | TRBD1 | TRBV4-3 | . | TGCGCCAGCAGCCAAGTGGCAGGGGGAGGTTATCAGCCCCAGCATTTT | CASSQVAGGGYQPQHF
TRBJ2-5 | . | TRBV5-4 | . | TGTGCCAGCAGCTTAGCGGCCCGGGAGACCCAGTACTTC | CASSLAARETQYF
TRBJ1-1 | . | TRBV6-5 | . | TGTGCCAGCAGTTACTCGGGGATGAGGAGGACTGAAGCTTTCTTT | CASSYSGMRRTEAFF
TRBJ1-5 | TRBD1 | TRBV19 | . | TGTGCCAGTACCGGGACAGGAAGGATTCAGCCCCAGCATTTT | CASTGTGRIQPQHF
TRBJ2-7 | . | TRBV12-3/TRBV12-4 | once | TGTGCCAGCAGTTCCGGGACTTACGAGCAGTACTTC | CASSSGTYEQYF
TRBJ1-1 | . | TRBV30 | . | TGTGCCTGGAGTGGGGCAGGTAAAGTCTTT | CAWSGAGKVF
TRBJ2-1 | TRBD2 | TRBV6-4 | . | TGTGCCAGCAGTGACCCGGGACTAGCGGGGGGTAGGAGAAGGTACAATGAGCAGTTCTTC | CASSDPGLAGGRRRYNEQFF
TRBJ2-3 | . | TRBV6-4 | . | TGTGCCAGCAGTGACTCCCTCACAGATACGCAGTATTTT | CASSDSLTDTQYF
TRBJ2-7 | . | TRBV27 | . | TGTGCCAGCAGTTTATCAAGAGACTCCTACGAGCAGTACTTC | CASSLSRDSYEQYF
TRBJ2-7 | TRBD2 | TRBV4-3 | . | TGCGCCAGCAGCCGCACCCTGACTAGCGGCGACTACGAGCAGTACTTC | CASSRTLTSGDYEQYF
TRBJ2-1 | TRBD2 | TRBV4-2 | . | TGTGCCAGCAGCTCGGGACTACGAACCTACAATGAGCAGTTCTTC | CASSSGLRTYNEQFF
TRBJ1-3 | TRBD1 | TRBV10-3 | . | TGTGCCATCAACCCGGGACAGACTTCTGGAAACACCATATATTTT | CAINPGQTSGNTIYF
TRBJ1-4 | TRBD1 | TRBV9 | . | TGTGCCAGCAGCGCCTCAAGGGGACAGGGGGCATTTCGTGAAAAACTGTTTTTT | CASSASRGQGAFREKLFF
TRBJ1-1 | TRBD1 | TRBV7-2 | few | TGTGCCAGCAGCTTACCAGGGACAGGGGGCGTCATGAACACTGAAGCTTTCTTT | CASSLPGTGGVMNTEAFF
TRBJ1-2 | TRBD1 | TRBV18 | . | TGTGCCAGCTCACCCGGCCCGACAGGGGGTTATGGCTACACCTTC | CASSPGPTGGYGYTF
TRBJ1-2 | TRBD1 | TRBV7-2 | . | TGTGCCAGCAGCTCCTCTGGACAGGCTAGCTATGGCTACACCTTC | CASSSSGQASYGYTF
TRBJ1-3 | TRBD1 | TRBV9 | . | TGTGCCAGCAGCACACGGGACAGGGCGGGAAACACCATATATTTT | CASSTRDRAGNTIYF
TRBJ2-3 | . | TRBV18 | once | TGTGCCAGCTCACCCCCCTTGGCAAGCACAGATACGCAGTATTTT | CASSPPLASTDTQYF
TRBJ2-3 | TRBD1 | TRBV7-3 | . | TGTGCCAGCAGGCTTCTTGGACAGGGATTGGCAGATACGCAGTATTTT | CASRLLGQGLADTQYF
TRBJ1-2 | TRBD1 | TRBV28 | . | TGTGCCAGCAGTTTATCAGACAGGGGATACGGCTACACCTTC | CASSLSDRGYGYTF
TRBJ1-3 | . | TRBV29-1 | . | TGCAGCGGTGTTTTTTCCCTTGGAAACACCATATATTTT | CSGVFSLGNTIYF
TRBJ2-7 | TRBD1 | TRBV3-1/TRBV3-2 | . | TGTGCCAGCAGCCAAGATTATGGGACAGGGTATCTAGCCTACGAGCAGTACTTC | CASSQDYGTGYLAYEQYF
TRBJ1-2 | . | TRBV14 | . | TGTGCCAGCAGCCAATCGGCGGTGGTCTATGGCTACACCTTC | CASSQSAVVYGYTF
TRBJ2-7 | TRBD2 | TRBV6-6 | . | TGTGCCAGCAGCCATAGTCTAGCGGGGCCCTCCTACGAGCAGTACTTC | CASSHSLAGPSYEQYF
TRBJ1-4 | TRBD1 | TRBV19 | . | TGTGCCAGTAGATCGACAGGGGCTAATGAAAAACTGTTTTTT | CASRSTGANEKLFF
TRBJ2-1 | . | TRBV11-2 | . | TGTGCCAGCAGGGGGGGTGGGACCAATGAGCAGTTCTTC | CASRGGGTNEQFF
TRBJ1-4 | . | TRBV29-1 | once | TGCAGCGCCTCCGAGGGGGGGATACAAGAAAAACTGTTTTTT | CSASEGGIQEKLFF
TRBJ1-2 | TRBD1 | TRBV4-2 | . | TGTGCCAGCAGCCAACGAGACAGGGGCTTCCAAGGCTACACCTTC | CASSQRDRGFQGYTF
TRBJ1-2 | . | TRBV7-3 | . | TGTGCCAGCAGCGTCACACCGGGACACTCAGCTGGAGCCTATGGCTACACCTTC | CASSVTPGHSAGAYGYTF